Only a few counts were recorded for the clone carrying this TCR beta chain. Its antigen is as yet unknown. MiXCR was run by TCRdb on the RT-PCR reads, yielding one entry per CDR3 protein. The sample has 550,000 to 650,000 distinct CDR3 sequences, 10% to 15% seen once. This specimen comes from a study of response to subunit inactivated influenza vaccine. General study points: Authors suggested that a seasonal influenza vaccination recruits few new T cells each time.

The germline V and J ends were trimmed by 0 bases and 0 bases, with 7 bases remaining between them. Per germline, CDR1 ENHRY and CDR2 SYGVKD. This CDR3 has 15 residues. The TCR comes from a man in his fifties or sixties who received an inactivated influenza vaccine. This sample comprised PBMCs from blood, obtained on the day of vaccination. The V call is TRBV10-3, the J call TRBJ2-3; D uncertain. CDR3: CAISESAQSTDTQYF. The CDR3 DNA sequence: TGTGCCATCAGTGAGTCGGCCCAAAGCACAGATACGCAGTATTTT.